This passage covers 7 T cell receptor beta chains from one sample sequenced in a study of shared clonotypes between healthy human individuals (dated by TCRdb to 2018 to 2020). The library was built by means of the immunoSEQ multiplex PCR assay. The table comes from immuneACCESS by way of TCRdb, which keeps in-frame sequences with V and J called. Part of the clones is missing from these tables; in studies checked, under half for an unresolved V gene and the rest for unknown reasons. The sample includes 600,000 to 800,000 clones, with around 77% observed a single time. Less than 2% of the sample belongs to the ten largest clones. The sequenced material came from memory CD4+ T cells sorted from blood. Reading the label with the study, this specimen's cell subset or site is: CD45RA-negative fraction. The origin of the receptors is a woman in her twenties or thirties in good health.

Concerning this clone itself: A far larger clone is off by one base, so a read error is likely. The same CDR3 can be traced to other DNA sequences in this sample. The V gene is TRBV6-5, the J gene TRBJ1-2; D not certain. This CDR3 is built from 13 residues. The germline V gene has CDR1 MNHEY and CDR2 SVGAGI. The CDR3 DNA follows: TGTGCCAGCATTGTAGACCTTAACTATGGCTATACCTTC. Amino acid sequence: CASIVDLNYGYTF.

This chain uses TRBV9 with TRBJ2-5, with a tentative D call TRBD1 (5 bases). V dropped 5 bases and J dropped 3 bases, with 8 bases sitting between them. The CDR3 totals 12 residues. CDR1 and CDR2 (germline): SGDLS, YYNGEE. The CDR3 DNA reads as TGTGCCAGCAGATGGGGCGAAGAGACCCAGTACTTC. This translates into CASRWGEETQYF.

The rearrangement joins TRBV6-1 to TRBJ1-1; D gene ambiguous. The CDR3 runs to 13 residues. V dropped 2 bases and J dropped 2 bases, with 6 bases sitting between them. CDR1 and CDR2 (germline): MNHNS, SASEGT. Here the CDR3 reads CASSEYRNTEAFF. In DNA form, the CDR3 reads TGTGCCAGCAGTGAATACAGAAACACTGAAGCTTTCTTT.

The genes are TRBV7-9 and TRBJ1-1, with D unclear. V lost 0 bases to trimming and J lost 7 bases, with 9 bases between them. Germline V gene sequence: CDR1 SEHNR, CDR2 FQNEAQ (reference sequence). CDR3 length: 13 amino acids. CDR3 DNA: TGTGCCAGCAGCTTAGCGCACGCCCGTGAAGCTTTCTTT. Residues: CASSLAHAREAFF.

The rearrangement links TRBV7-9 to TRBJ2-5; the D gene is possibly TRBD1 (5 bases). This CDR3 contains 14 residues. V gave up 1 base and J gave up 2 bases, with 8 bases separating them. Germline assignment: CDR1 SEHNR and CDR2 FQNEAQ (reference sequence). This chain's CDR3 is CASSLEGRQETQYF. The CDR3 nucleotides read TGTGCCAGCAGCTTAGAGGGGCGTCAAGAGACCCAGTACTTC.

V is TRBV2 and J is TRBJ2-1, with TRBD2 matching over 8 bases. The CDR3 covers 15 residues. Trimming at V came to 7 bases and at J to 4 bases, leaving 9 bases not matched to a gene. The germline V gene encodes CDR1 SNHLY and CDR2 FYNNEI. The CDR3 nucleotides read TGTGCCAGCACTACCGGGACTAGGGGGTACAATGAGCAGTTCTTC. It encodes CASTTGTRGYNEQFF.

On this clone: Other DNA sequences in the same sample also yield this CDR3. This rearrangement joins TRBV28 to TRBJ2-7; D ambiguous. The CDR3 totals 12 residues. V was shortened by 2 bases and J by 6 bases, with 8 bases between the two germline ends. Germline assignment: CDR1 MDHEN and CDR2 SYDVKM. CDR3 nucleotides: TGTGCCAGCAGTTTAGAGGTAGGCGAGCAGTACTTC. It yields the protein CASSLEVGEQYF. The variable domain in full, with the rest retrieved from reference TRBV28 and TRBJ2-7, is DVKVTQSSRYLVKRTGEKVFLECVQDMDHENMFWYRQDPGLGLRLIYFSYDVKMKEKGDIPEGYSVSREKKERFSLILESASTNQTSMYLCASSLEVGEQYFGPGTRLTVT.